This T cell receptor beta chain is drawn from a study of T cell changes during pregnancy in multiple sclerosis. Measured with immunoSEQ multiplex PCR; TCRdb has only the in-frame clones, and not every one. The repertoire consists of tens of thousands of clones, with around 92% occurring once and the leading ten covering roughly 0.46%. Germline CDR1 and CDR2: SEHNR and FQNEAQ (reference sequence). With 5 bases removed from V and 1 base from J, the gap between germline ends came to 21 bases. The length of the CDR3 is 17 residues. The clonotype originates from a female donor with multiple sclerosis, enrolled in a pregnancy study. The material was CD4+ T cells from peripheral blood mononuclear cells, obtained after pregnancy. The chain has TRBV7-9 and TRBJ2-7; TRBD1 might be the D (5 bases). CDR3 loop: CASSLTGFRALSYEQYF. The CDR3 DNA reads TGTGCCAGCAGCCTTACAGGTTTTAGGGCCCTATCCTACGAGCAGTACTTC.